The rows below give T cell receptor beta chains drawn from one sample of a study of cytomegalovirus exposure and HLA in healthy donors. This table comes from immunoSEQ multiplex PCR, and its TCRdb copy is limited to in-frame clones, with some not included. The sample holds around 110,000 clones, around 67% seen once. The specimen was PBMCs. The receptors here all came from a woman in her thirties or forties in good health and CMV-seropositive. Both conserved end residues are part of each CDR3. The order of the fields is J gene, clone size, D gene, V gene, CDR3 DNA, CDR3 protein. The D gene is left open where the match is weak. Rows give clone size only sometimes, using once, few, many, or a class for an expanded clone.

J: TRBJ2-2
size: -
D: -
V: TRBV6-5
DNA: TGTGCCAGCAGGACATCTGACACCGGGGAGCTGTTTTTT
CDR3: CASRTSDTGELFF

J: TRBJ2-7
size: -
D: TRBD1
V: TRBV10-3
DNA: TGTGCCATCAGTGAGTCCAAGGGGACAGGATACGAGCAGTACTTC
CDR3: CAISESKGTGYEQYF

J: TRBJ1-2
size: -
D: TRBD1
V: TRBV27
DNA: TGTGCCAGCAGTTTCGGGCAGGGGGATGGCTACACCTTC
CDR3: CASSFGQGDGYTF

J: TRBJ1-6
size: once
D: TRBD1
V: TRBV5-4
DNA: TGTGCCAGCACCGACCGAGACAGGGCTTATAATTCACCCCTCCACTTT
CDR3: CASTDRDRAYNSPLHF

J: TRBJ2-4
size: -
D: -
V: TRBV30
DNA: TGTGCCTGGAGGCGAGGGAGGTCAAACATTCAGTACTTC
CDR3: CAWRRGRSNIQYF

J: TRBJ1-4
size: -
D: -
V: TRBV4-1
DNA: TGCGTCAGCAGACCGACGACCGGGGGTGCGGCGGAACTGTTTTTT
CDR3: CVSRPTTGGAAELFF

J: TRBJ2-1
size: once
D: -
V: TRBV5-1
DNA: TGCGCCAGCAGCTTGGCCGCTAGCAACAATGAGCAGTTCTTC
CDR3: CASSLAASNNEQFF

J: TRBJ1-2
size: -
D: TRBD1
V: TRBV5-5
DNA: TGTGCCAGCAGCCACGGAAACACCGGGACAGGGGCCAACTATGGCTACACCTTC
CDR3: CASSHGNTGTGANYGYTF

J: TRBJ1-5
size: -
D: TRBD1
V: TRBV7-2
DNA: TGTGCCAGCGGAGAGGGACAGGGGGGCTATAGCAATCAGCCCCAGCATTTT
CDR3: CASGEGQGGYSNQPQHF

J: TRBJ1-2
size: -
D: TRBD1
V: TRBV2
DNA: TGTGCCAGCAGCCCAGGGGGCGTCGGCTATGGCTACACCTTC
CDR3: CASSPGGVGYGYTF

J: TRBJ1-5
size: -
D: TRBD1
V: TRBV4-2
DNA: TGTGCCAGCAGCCAAGGGACAACAGGGGGAAGTCAGCCCCAGCATTTT
CDR3: CASSQGTTGGSQPQHF

J: TRBJ1-4
size: -
D: -
V: TRBV18
DNA: TGTGCCAGCTCACCCAGAACGAGGGCCACTAATGAAAAACTGTTTTTT
CDR3: CASSPRTRATNEKLFF

J: TRBJ1-1
size: -
D: -
V: TRBV4-3
DNA: TGCGCCAGCAGCCCGACGTGGGGGGATTCCTTTGTCAACACTGAAGCTTTCTTT
CDR3: CASSPTWGDSFVNTEAFF

J: TRBJ1-6
size: -
D: -
V: TRBV2
DNA: TGTGCCAGCAGTGAACGCGACAGGAGAGGTTCACCCCTCCACTTT
CDR3: CASSERDRRGSPLHF

J: TRBJ2-4
size: -
D: TRBD1
V: TRBV5-1
DNA: TGCGCCAGCAGCCCCGAGGGACAGGGCTCGAACATTCAGTACTTC
CDR3: CASSPEGQGSNIQYF

J: TRBJ1-2
size: -
D: -
V: TRBV7-9
DNA: TGTGCCAGCAGCTTAGGTACGAGCGGGGAGTTTGGCTACACCTTC
CDR3: CASSLGTSGEFGYTF

J: TRBJ1-6
size: -
D: TRBD1
V: TRBV30
DNA: TGTGCCTCGGACAGGGTCGGTTCACCCCTCCACTTT
CDR3: CASDRVGSPLHF

J: TRBJ1-2
size: -
D: -
V: TRBV4-2
DNA: TGTGCCAGCAGACGAAAGGAGGGAGATTATGGCTACACCTTC
CDR3: CASRRKEGDYGYTF

J: TRBJ1-2
size: few
D: -
V: TRBV28
DNA: TGTGCCAGCAGTTTACCGCCCAGTTACACCTTC
CDR3: CASSLPPSYTF

J: TRBJ1-4
size: once
D: -
V: TRBV5-1
DNA: TGCGCCAGCAGCCTAGATGAAAAACTGTTTTTT
CDR3: CASSLDEKLFF

J: TRBJ1-2
size: -
D: -
V: TRBV25-1
DNA: TGTGCCAGCAGTGGCAGGGGCGGTGACTATGGCTACACCTTC
CDR3: CASSGRGGDYGYTF

J: TRBJ1-6
size: once
D: TRBD1
V: TRBV4-1
DNA: TGCGCCAGCAGCCAAAGGGACAGGGTCCGGGTGAATTCACCCCTCCACTTT
CDR3: CASSQRDRVRVNSPLHF

J: TRBJ2-7
size: few
D: -
V: TRBV30
DNA: TGTGCCTGGAATGGGCAGGCCTCCTACGAGCAGTACTTC
CDR3: CAWNGQASYEQYF

J: TRBJ1-2
size: -
D: -
V: TRBV5-6
DNA: TGTGCCAGCAGCTCGGAACAGGGTCGGTATGGCTACACCTTC
CDR3: CASSSEQGRYGYTF

J: TRBJ1-4
size: -
D: -
V: TRBV5-1
DNA: TGCGCCAGCAGCTTGGTTCCGGCAGGGCTAAATGAAAAACTGTTTTTT
CDR3: CASSLVPAGLNEKLFF

J: TRBJ2-5
size: -
D: TRBD2
V: TRBV6-5
DNA: TGTGCCATCAGCTACGACAGGAGCGGGGGAGAGACCCAGTACTTC
CDR3: CAISYDRSGGETQYF

J: TRBJ1-2
size: -
D: -
V: TRBV15
DNA: TGTGCCACCAGCACTGACAGGTCCTATGGCTACACCTTC
CDR3: CATSTDRSYGYTF

J: TRBJ2-3
size: -
D: TRBD2
V: TRBV7-9
DNA: TGTGCCAGCAGCTTACTAGCGGGGGCGGCAGATACGCAGTATTTT
CDR3: CASSLLAGAADTQYF

J: TRBJ1-5
size: -
D: TRBD1
V: TRBV30
DNA: TGTGCCTGGAGTCAGACAGGGGGGCAGCCCCAGCATTTT
CDR3: CAWSQTGGQPQHF

J: TRBJ1-6
size: -
D: -
V: TRBV6-5
DNA: TGTGCCAGCAGTACAGGTGCCTCCTATAATTCACCCCTCCACTTT
CDR3: CASSTGASYNSPLHF

J: TRBJ1-4
size: -
D: TRBD1
V: TRBV7-9
DNA: TGTGCCAGCAGTACTCTCGGGACAGTAGCAACTAATGAAAAACTGTTTTTT
CDR3: CASSTLGTVATNEKLFF

J: TRBJ2-1
size: -
D: TRBD2
V: TRBV4-3
DNA: TGCGCCAGCAGTCTCCTAGCTAGCGGGGGGGGAAATGAGCAGTTCTTC
CDR3: CASSLLASGGGNEQFF

J: TRBJ2-5
size: -
D: -
V: TRBV4-3
DNA: TGCGCCAGCAGCCCTGGGCTCCAAGAGACCCAGTACTTC
CDR3: CASSPGLQETQYF

J: TRBJ1-5
size: -
D: -
V: TRBV5-6
DNA: TGTGCCAGCAGCTTGGCAGGGTCCAAAAATAGCCAGCATTTT
CDR3: CASSLAGSKNSQHF

J: TRBJ2-3
size: -
D: TRBD2
V: TRBV6-1
DNA: TGTGCCAGCGTGACTAGCGGGGGGGCGGATACGCAGTATTTT
CDR3: CASVTSGGADTQYF

J: TRBJ1-2
size: -
D: TRBD1
V: TRBV6-1
DNA: TGTGCAGCCTCCCCCCGACAGGGTCATGGCTACACCTTC
CDR3: CAASPRQGHGYTF

J: TRBJ1-5
size: -
D: -
V: TRBV2
DNA: TGTGCCAGCAGGCAATACAGGCTTTGGAATCAGCCCCAGCATTTT
CDR3: CASRQYRLWNQPQHF

J: TRBJ1-6
size: -
D: -
V: TRBV6-1
DNA: TGTGCCAGCAGTGGGGGGGGGAATTCACCCCTCCACTTT
CDR3: CASSGGGNSPLHF

J: TRBJ1-1
size: few
D: TRBD1
V: TRBV19
DNA: TGTGCCAGTAGCTCTTCCTCGACAGGGCAGAACACTGAAGCTTTCTTT
CDR3: CASSSSSTGQNTEAFF

J: TRBJ2-7
size: -
D: -
V: TRBV7-7
DNA: TGTGCTAGCAGCTCAGGACTCGAGCAGTACTTC
CDR3: CASSSGLEQYF

J: TRBJ2-5
size: -
D: TRBD2
V: TRBV4-1
DNA: TGCGCCAGCAGCCAAGATCCCTTAGAGGCTAGCGGGGTCCTGGGGGAGACCCAGTACTTC
CDR3: CASSQDPLEASGVLGETQYF

J: TRBJ2-1
size: once
D: -
V: TRBV2
DNA: TGTGCCAGCAGAGCGATGGTAGCATCCTACAATGAGCAGTTCTTC
CDR3: CASRAMVASYNEQFF

J: TRBJ2-7
size: -
D: TRBD1
V: TRBV6-5
DNA: TGTGCCAGCAGTGCGGGACAGGGCTCCTACGAGCAGTACTTC
CDR3: CASSAGQGSYEQYF

J: TRBJ2-3
size: -
D: -
V: TRBV5-1
DNA: TGCGCCAGCAGCTCCGGGTCCGTTAGCACAGATACGCAGTATTTT
CDR3: CASSSGSVSTDTQYF

J: TRBJ2-5
size: -
D: TRBD1
V: TRBV18
DNA: TGTGCCAGCTCACCGAGAGACTTAGACAGGGAGTCACAGTACTTC
CDR3: CASSPRDLDRESQYF

J: TRBJ2-2
size: few
D: -
V: TRBV9
DNA: TGTGCCAGCAGCGTCCTCCTGAACACCGGGGAGCTGTTTTTT
CDR3: CASSVLLNTGELFF

J: TRBJ1-1
size: -
D: -
V: TRBV7-8
DNA: TGTGCCAGCAGCCCTACAGAGTACACTGAAGCTTTCTTT
CDR3: CASSPTEYTEAFF